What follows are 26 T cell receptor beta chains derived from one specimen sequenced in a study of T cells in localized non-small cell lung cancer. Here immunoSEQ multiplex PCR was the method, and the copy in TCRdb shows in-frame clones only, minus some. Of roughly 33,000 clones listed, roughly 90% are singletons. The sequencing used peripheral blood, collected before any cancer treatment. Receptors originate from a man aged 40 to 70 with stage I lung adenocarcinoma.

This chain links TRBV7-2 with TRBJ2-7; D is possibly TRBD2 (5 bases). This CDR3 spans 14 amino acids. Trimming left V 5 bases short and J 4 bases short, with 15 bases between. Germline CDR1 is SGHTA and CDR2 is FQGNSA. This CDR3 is CASSLSGVGYEQYF. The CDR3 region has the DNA TGTGCCAGCAGCCTAAGCGGAGTAGGGTACGAGCAGTACTTC.

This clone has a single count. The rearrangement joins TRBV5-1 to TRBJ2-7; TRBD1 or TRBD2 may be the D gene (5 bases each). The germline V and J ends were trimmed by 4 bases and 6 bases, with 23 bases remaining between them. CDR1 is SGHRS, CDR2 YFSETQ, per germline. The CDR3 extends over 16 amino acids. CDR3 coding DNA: TGCGCCAGCAGCCATGACCTGGTTTCTTCCGGGGCCGAGCAGTACTTC. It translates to CASSHDLVSSGAEQYF.

The CDR3 loop reads CASSQYYEGGTDTQYF. The CDR3 nucleotides read TGCGCCAGCAGCCAATATTATGAGGGGGGCACAGATACGCAGTATTTT. V usage is TRBV4-1 and J usage is TRBJ2-3; the D gene is possibly TRBD1 (6 bases). From germline, CDR1 is MGHRA and CDR2 YSYEKL. V lost 2 bases to trimming and J lost 1 base, with 13 bases between them. The CDR3 has 16 residues.

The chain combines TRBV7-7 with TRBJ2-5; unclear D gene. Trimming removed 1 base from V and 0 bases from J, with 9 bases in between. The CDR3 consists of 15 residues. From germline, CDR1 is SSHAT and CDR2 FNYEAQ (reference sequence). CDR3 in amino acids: CASSLVGHDQETQYF. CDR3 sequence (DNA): TGTGCCAGCAGCTTAGTAGGGCACGACCAAGAGACCCAGTACTTC.

The DNA for the CDR3 is TGCGCCAGCAGCTTGGCAGGGGCTAATTCACCCCTCCACTTT. Translated, it gives CASSLAGANSPLHF. The chain is built from TRBV5-1 and TRBJ1-6; D is perhaps TRBD1 (6 bases). The CDR3 sequence is 14 residues long. Germline-derived CDR1 and CDR2 are SGHRS and YFSETQ. V was trimmed by 0 bases and J by 6 bases, leaving 7 bases between them. The variable domain in full, completed from reference TRBV5-1 and TRBJ1-6, reads KAGVTQTPRYLIKTRGQQVTLSCSPISGHRSVSWYQQTPGQGLQFLFEYFSETQRNKGNFPGRFSGRQFSNSRSEMNVSTLELGDSALYLCASSLAGANSPLHFGNGTRLTVT.

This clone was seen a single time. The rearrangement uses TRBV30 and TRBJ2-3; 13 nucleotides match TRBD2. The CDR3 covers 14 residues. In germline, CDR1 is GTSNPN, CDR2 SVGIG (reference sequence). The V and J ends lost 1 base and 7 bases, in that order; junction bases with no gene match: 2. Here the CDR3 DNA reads TGTGCCTGGAGTGCGGGACTAGCGGGATATACGCAGTATTTT. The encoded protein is CAWSAGLAGYTQYF.

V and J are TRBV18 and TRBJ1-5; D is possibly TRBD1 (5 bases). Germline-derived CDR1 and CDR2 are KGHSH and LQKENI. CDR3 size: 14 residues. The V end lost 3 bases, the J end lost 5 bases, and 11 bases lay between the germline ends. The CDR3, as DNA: TGTGCCAGCTCACCGGACACCTCCGATCAGCCCCAGCATTTT. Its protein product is CASSPDTSDQPQHF.

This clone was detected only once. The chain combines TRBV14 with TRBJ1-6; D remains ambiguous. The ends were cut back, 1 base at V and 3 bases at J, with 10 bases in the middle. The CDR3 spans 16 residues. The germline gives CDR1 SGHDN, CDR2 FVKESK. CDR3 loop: CASSQAGMFYNSPLHF. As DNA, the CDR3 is TGTGCCAGCAGCCAAGCGGGGATGTTCTATAATTCACCCCTCCACTTT.

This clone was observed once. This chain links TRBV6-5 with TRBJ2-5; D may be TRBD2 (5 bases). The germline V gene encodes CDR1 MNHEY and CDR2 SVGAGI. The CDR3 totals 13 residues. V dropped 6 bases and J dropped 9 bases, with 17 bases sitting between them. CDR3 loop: CASRQSGVRSQYF. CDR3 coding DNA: TGTGCCAGCAGACAAAGCGGTGTGCGGTCCCAGTACTTC.

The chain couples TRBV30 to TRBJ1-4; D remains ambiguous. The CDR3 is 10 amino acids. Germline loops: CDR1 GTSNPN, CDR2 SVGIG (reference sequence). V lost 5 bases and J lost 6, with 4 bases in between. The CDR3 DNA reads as TGTGCCTGGGGGGATGAAAAACTGTTTTTT. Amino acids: CAWGDEKLFF. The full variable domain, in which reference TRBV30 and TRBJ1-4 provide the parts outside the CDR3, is SQTIHQWPATLVQPVGSPLSLECTVEGTSNPNLYWYRQAAGRGLQLLFYSVGIGQISSEVPQNLSASRPQDRQFILSSKKLLLSDSGFYLCAWGDEKLFFGSGTQLSVL.

The CDR3 sequence: CASSLADEQFF. Here the CDR3 DNA reads TGTGCCAGCAGCTTAGCGGATGAGCAGTTCTTC. V usage is TRBV5-5 and J usage is TRBJ2-1; the D gene is possibly TRBD2 (5 bases). CDR1 is SGHKS and CDR2 is YYEKEE in the germline V gene (reference sequence). CDR3 length equals 11 residues. The germline V and J ends were trimmed by 2 bases and 8 bases, with 5 bases remaining between them.

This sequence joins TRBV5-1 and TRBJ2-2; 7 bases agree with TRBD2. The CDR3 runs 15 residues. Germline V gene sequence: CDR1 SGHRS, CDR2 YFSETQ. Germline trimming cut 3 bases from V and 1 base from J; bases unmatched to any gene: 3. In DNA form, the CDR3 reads TGCGCCAGCAGCTCAAGCGGGGAGAACACCGGGGAGCTGTTTTTT. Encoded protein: CASSSSGENTGELFF.

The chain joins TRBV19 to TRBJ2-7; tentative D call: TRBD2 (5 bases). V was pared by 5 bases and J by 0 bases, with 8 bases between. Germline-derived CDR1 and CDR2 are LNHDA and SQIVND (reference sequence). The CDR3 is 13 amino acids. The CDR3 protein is CASSSRDSYEQYF. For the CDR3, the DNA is TGTGCCAGTAGTTCCCGGGACTCCTACGAGCAGTACTTC.

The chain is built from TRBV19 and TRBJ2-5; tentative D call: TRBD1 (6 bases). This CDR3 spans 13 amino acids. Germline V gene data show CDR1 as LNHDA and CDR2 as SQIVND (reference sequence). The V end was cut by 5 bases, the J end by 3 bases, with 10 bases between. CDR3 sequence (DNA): TGTGCCAGTAGTTTCAGGGGAAAAGAGACCCAGTACTTC. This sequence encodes CASSFRGKETQYF. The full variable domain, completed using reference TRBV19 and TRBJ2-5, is DGGITQSPKYLFRKEGQNVTLSCEQNLNHDAMYWYRQDPGQGLRLIYYSQIVNDFQKGDIAEGYSVSREKKESFPLTVTSAQKNPTAFYLCASSFRGKETQYFGPGTRLLVL.

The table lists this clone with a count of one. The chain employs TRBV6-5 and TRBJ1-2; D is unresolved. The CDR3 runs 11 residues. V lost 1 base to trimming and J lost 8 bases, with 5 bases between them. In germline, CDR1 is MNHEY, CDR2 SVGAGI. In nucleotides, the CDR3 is TGTGCCAGCAGTTACTTGGGAGGCTACACCTTC. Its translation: CASSYLGGYTF.

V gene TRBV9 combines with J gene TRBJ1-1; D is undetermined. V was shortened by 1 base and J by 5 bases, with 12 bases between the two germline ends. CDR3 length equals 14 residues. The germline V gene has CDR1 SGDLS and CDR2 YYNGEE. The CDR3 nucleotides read TGTGCCAGCAGCGTATCCCAGGTGAGAACTGAAGCTTTCTTT. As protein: CASSVSQVRTEAFF.

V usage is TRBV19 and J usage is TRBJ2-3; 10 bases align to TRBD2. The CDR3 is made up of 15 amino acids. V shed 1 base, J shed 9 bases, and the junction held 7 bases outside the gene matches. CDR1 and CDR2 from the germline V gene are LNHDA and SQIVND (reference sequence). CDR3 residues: CASSIASGGAPTQYF. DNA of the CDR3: TGTGCCAGTAGTATAGCCAGCGGGGGGGCCCCCACGCAGTATTTT.

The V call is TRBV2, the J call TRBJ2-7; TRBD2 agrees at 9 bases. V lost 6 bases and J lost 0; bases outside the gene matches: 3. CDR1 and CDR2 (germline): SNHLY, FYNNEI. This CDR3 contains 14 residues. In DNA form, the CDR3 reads TGTGCCAGCAGGACTAGCGGTTCCTCCTACGAGCAGTACTTC. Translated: CASRTSGSSYEQYF.

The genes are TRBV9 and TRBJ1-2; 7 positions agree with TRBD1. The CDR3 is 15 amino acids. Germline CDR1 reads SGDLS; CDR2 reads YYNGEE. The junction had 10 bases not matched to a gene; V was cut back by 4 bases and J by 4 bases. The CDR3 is CASSLDQGVSYGYTF. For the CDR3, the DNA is TGTGCCAGCAGCTTAGACCAGGGGGTGAGCTATGGCTACACCTTC.

The CDR3 sequence: CASSLARGGHSYEQYF. CDR3 in DNA: TGCGCCAGCAGCTTGGCCAGGGGGGGGCACTCCTACGAGCAGTACTTC. The rearrangement links TRBV5-1 to TRBJ2-7; D is tentatively TRBD1 or TRBD2 (7 bases each). Trimming took 0 bases from V and 0 from J, leaving 13 bases between them. The CDR3 extends over 16 amino acids. Per the germline V gene, CDR1 is SGHRS and CDR2 is YFSETQ.

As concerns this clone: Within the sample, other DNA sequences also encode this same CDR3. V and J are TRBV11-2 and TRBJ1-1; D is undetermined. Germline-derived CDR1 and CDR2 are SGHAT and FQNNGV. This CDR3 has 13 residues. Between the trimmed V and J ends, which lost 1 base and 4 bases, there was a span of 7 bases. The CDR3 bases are TGTGCCAGCAGCTTAGGGGTTTCCACTGAAGCTTTCTTT. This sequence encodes CASSLGVSTEAFF.

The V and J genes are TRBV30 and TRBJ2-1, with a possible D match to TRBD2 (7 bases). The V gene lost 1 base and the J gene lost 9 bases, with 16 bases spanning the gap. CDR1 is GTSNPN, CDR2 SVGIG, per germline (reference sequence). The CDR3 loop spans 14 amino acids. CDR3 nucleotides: TGTGCCTGGAGTGACCGAGGGGGGGGACCTGAGCAGTTCTTC. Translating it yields CAWSDRGGGPEQFF. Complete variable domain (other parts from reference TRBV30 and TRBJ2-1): SQTIHQWPATLVQPVGSPLSLECTVEGTSNPNLYWYRQAAGRGLQLLFYSVGIGQISSEVPQNLSASRPQDRQFILSSKKLLLSDSGFYLCAWSDRGGGPEQFFGPGTRLTVL.

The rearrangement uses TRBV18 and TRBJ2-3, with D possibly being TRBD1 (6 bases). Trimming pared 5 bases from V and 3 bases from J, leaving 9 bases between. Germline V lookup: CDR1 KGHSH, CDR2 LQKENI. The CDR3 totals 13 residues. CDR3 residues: CASSWTETDTQYF. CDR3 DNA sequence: TGTGCCAGCTCATGGACAGAAACAGATACGCAGTATTTT.

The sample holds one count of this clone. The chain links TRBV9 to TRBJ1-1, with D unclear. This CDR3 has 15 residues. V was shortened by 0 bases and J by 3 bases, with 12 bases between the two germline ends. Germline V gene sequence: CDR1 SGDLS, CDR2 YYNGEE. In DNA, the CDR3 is TGTGCCAGCAGCGTAGCTGTCGGTGGGCACACTGAAGCTTTCTTT. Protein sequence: CASSVAVGGHTEAFF.

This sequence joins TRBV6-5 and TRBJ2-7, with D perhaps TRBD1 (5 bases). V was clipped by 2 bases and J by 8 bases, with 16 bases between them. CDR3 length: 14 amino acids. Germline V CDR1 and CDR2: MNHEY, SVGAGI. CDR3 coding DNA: TGTGCCAGCAGTTACGACGAGTCCATGGGGCAGCAGTACTTC. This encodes CASSYDESMGQQYF.

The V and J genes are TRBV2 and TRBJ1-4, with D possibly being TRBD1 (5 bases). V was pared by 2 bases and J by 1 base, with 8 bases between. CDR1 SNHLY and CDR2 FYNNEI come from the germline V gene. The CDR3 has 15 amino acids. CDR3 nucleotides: TGTGCCAGCAGTGAAATGGGGGGAACTAATGAAAAACTGTTTTTT. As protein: CASSEMGGTNEKLFF.